Sequencing of this T cell receptor beta chain was carried out in a study of blood T cell repertoires in COVID-19. Background on the study: COVID-19 samples from acute and convalescent phases originated in the United States, Italy and Spain. T cells, B-cell-depleted T cells, or PBMCs provided the cDNA or gDNA that served as material.

During active infection, Seattle patients enrolled and were then monitored through disease. Authors' processing steps: Reference gene primer amplification gave estimated nucleated cell counts. Here immunoSEQ multiplex PCR was the method, and the copy in TCRdb shows in-frame clones only, minus some. V and J calls and clone size follow that table, whereas D and trimming were derived from the DNA. This table has approximately 440,000 clones, about nine tenths appearing once. The CDR3 has 15 residues. Germline V CDR1 and CDR2: LNHDA, SQIVND (reference sequence). The trim removed 5 bases at V and 5 bases at J, leaving 9 bases unmatched.

The TCR comes from a woman in her fifties or sixties with COVID-19, enrolled during active disease. The material sequenced was peripheral blood. The rearrangement uses TRBV19 and TRBJ1-1; TRBD1 matches at 9 bases. The DNA of the CDR3 is TGTGCCAGTAGTGTCCCGGGACAGGGCTGGACTGAAGCTTTCTTT. Amino acids: CASSVPGQGWTEAFF. The full variable domain, its missing parts supplied by reference TRBV19 and TRBJ1-1, is DGGITQSPKYLFRKEGQNVTLSCEQNLNHDAMYWYRQDPGQGLRLIYYSQIVNDFQKGDIAEGYSVSREKKESFPLTVTSAQKNPTAFYLCASSVPGQGWTEAFFGQGTRLTVV.